Sequencing of this T cell receptor beta chain was carried out in a study of T-cell memory formation after mild COVID-19. The V end was cut by 5 bases, the J end by 8 bases, with 16 bases between. This CDR3 comprises 14 residues. CDR1 and CDR2 from the germline V gene are MNHNY and SVGAGI (reference sequence). TCRdb fed the 5' RACE reads into MiXCR, producing one record per CDR3 protein. The table lists about 360,000 distinct CDR3 sequences, 10% to 15% of them singletons, with about a fifth in the top ten. V is TRBV6-6 and J is TRBJ1-5; a weak D match, TRBD1 (6 bases). Sequenced input: PBMCs or a T cell subset sorted from them (not recorded which). This receptor was taken from a man aged 18 to 35 who had mild COVID-19 (a few samples of this study predate the infection). Cell type and time point are not known. CDR3 bases: TGTGCCAGCAGTCCTTTACAGGGAGGGGAGCCCCAGCATTTT. This sequence encodes CASSPLQGGEPQHF.